The rows below give T cell receptor beta chains drawn from one sample of a study of blood T cell repertoires in COVID-19. Some clones are missing from TCRdb's copy, which holds only in-frame ones; the method was immunoSEQ multiplex PCR. The sample includes tens of thousands of clones, around 86% of them seen just once. The sequenced material came from peripheral blood. The receptors were sampled from a man in his fifties or sixties with COVID-19, enrolled during active disease. The conserved cysteine and the conserved F or W are not part of the CDR3 here. Size values are once, few and many counts, or a class for expanded clones, and some rows have none.

abundance: .
j_gene: TRBJ2-5
v_gene: TRBV2
CDR3aa: ASSRNGGETQY

abundance: .
j_gene: TRBJ2-1
v_gene: TRBV7-6
CDR3aa: ASSFEGDGDNEQF

abundance: once
j_gene: TRBJ1-4
v_gene: TRBV5-4
CDR3aa: ASSLAGTGDEKLF

abundance: .
j_gene: TRBJ1-1
v_gene: TRBV6-5
CDR3aa: ASTTDMNTEAF

abundance: .
j_gene: TRBJ2-1
v_gene: TRBV2
CDR3aa: ASSASGRYNEQF

abundance: once
j_gene: TRBJ1-5
v_gene: TRBV4-1
CDR3aa: ASSQDPLNQPQH

abundance: .
j_gene: TRBJ2-1
v_gene: TRBV11-3
CDR3aa: ASSRLVNEQF

abundance: .
j_gene: TRBJ2-3
v_gene: TRBV30
CDR3aa: AWSSRSGGNTDTQY

abundance: .
j_gene: TRBJ1-5
v_gene: TRBV3-1/TRBV3-2
CDR3aa: ASSQAKQPQH

abundance: .
j_gene: TRBJ2-1
v_gene: TRBV18
CDR3aa: ASSQRGTGVSSSYNEQF

abundance: .
j_gene: TRBJ1-6
v_gene: TRBV10-3
CDR3aa: ASRTGDNSPLH

abundance: .
j_gene: TRBJ2-3
v_gene: TRBV7-2
CDR3aa: ASSSGLAGVNTQY

abundance: .
j_gene: TRBJ2-7
v_gene: TRBV9
CDR3aa: ASSAGPGVNEQY

abundance: .
j_gene: TRBJ1-2
v_gene: TRBV5-1
CDR3aa: ASSLEGDPNYGYT

abundance: .
j_gene: TRBJ1-2
v_gene: TRBV30
CDR3aa: AYWDRSNYGYT

abundance: .
j_gene: TRBJ1-5
v_gene: TRBV7-8
CDR3aa: ASSLARWDRVNQPQH

abundance: .
j_gene: TRBJ1-3
v_gene: TRBV18
CDR3aa: ASSPVRGSGNTIY

abundance: .
j_gene: TRBJ1-5
v_gene: TRBV27
CDR3aa: ASKGVDASNQPQH

abundance: .
j_gene: TRBJ2-1
v_gene: TRBV6-1
CDR3aa: ASSEAWGGEVYNEQF

abundance: once
j_gene: TRBJ1-1
v_gene: TRBV27
CDR3aa: ASSLSPTVRYQAF

abundance: few
j_gene: TRBJ1-6
v_gene: TRBV5-6
CDR3aa: ASSPGTGGSFIDSPLH

abundance: .
j_gene: TRBJ2-7
v_gene: TRBV27
CDR3aa: ASSFRGFEQY

abundance: once
j_gene: TRBJ1-1
v_gene: TRBV6-5
CDR3aa: ASSLATEAF

abundance: .
j_gene: TRBJ2-5
v_gene: TRBV4-1
CDR3aa: ASSLTGTSGTGETQY

abundance: .
j_gene: TRBJ2-3
v_gene: TRBV6-5
CDR3aa: ASSTSGSTDTQY

abundance: .
j_gene: TRBJ1-4
v_gene: TRBV30
CDR3aa: AWDRQGGEKLF

abundance: .
j_gene: TRBJ2-7
v_gene: TRBV15
CDR3aa: ATSRDRESSYEQY

abundance: .
j_gene: TRBJ1-4
v_gene: TRBV27
CDR3aa: ASSLTGLNEKLF

abundance: .
j_gene: TRBJ2-7
v_gene: TRBV9
CDR3aa: ASSVGQGSNEQY

abundance: .
j_gene: TRBJ2-3
v_gene: TRBV19
CDR3aa: ASTTSGRDGTDTQY

abundance: .
j_gene: TRBJ2-1
v_gene: TRBV29-1
CDR3aa: SVDSSYNEQF

abundance: .
j_gene: TRBJ2-1
v_gene: TRBV29-1
CDR3aa: SVFPPGLAGGGEQF

abundance: .
j_gene: TRBJ1-4
v_gene: TRBV10-3
CDR3aa: ATREGGAGKLF

abundance: .
j_gene: TRBJ2-3
v_gene: TRBV29-1
CDR3aa: SVDVAGGLEDTQY

abundance: .
j_gene: TRBJ1-1
v_gene: TRBV27
CDR3aa: ASTPGSGGGAEAF

abundance: few
j_gene: TRBJ2-3
v_gene: TRBV19
CDR3aa: ASSSRQGATDTQY

abundance: .
j_gene: TRBJ1-3
v_gene: TRBV27
CDR3aa: ASSLAGSSGNTIY

abundance: .
j_gene: TRBJ2-7
v_gene: TRBV28
CDR3aa: ASFSSGRSSYEQY

abundance: once
j_gene: TRBJ2-7
v_gene: TRBV27
CDR3aa: ASSPWDRGNEQY

abundance: .
j_gene: TRBJ2-3
v_gene: TRBV18
CDR3aa: ASSPLAGGQTDTQY

abundance: .
j_gene: TRBJ2-7
v_gene: TRBV5-4
CDR3aa: ASSGGGTGGYEQY

abundance: .
j_gene: TRBJ2-7
v_gene: TRBV30
CDR3aa: AWSVGRITGIPYEQY